The 18 T cell receptor beta chains reported below all come from one sample, sequenced in a study of blood T cells in healthy people across ages. Using a J-beta primer mix together with a sample-barcoded 5' primer, a second PCR was run for roughly 6 to 11 cycles. TCRdb re-analysed the 5' RACE reads in MiXCR, keeping a single row per CDR3 protein. This table holds some 700,000 distinct CDR3 sequences, more than 40% found once. The sequencing input was blood. These TCRs come from a woman in her sixties in good health.

This clonotype was seen a few times. V gene TRBV11-2 combines with J gene TRBJ1-6; no firm D call. Trimming pared 7 bases from V and 2 bases from J, leaving 12 bases between. The germline V gene encodes CDR1 SGHAT and CDR2 FQNNGV. The CDR3 extends over 15 amino acids. CDR3 nucleotide sequence: TGTGCCAGCACCACGAGGCCCACCTATAATTCACCCCTCCACTTT. Translated, it gives CASTTRPTYNSPLHF.

CDR3 DNA: TGCAGTGCTAGAGGGAACATTCGCTACGAGCAGTACTTC. This codes for CSARGNIRYEQYF. The V gene is TRBV20-1, the J gene TRBJ2-1; D gene uncertain. The end of the DNA fits TRBJ2-7 better, so the J call may be wrong. CDR3 length: 13 residues. Germline V lookup: CDR1 DFQATT, CDR2 SNEGSKA (reference sequence).

V gene TRBV28 combines with J gene TRBJ1-2, with 8 nucleotides matching TRBD1. The CDR3 extends over 16 amino acids. Per the germline V gene, CDR1 is MDHEN and CDR2 is SYDVKM. V gave up 1 base and J gave up 7 bases; unmatched junction bases: 11. The CDR3 reads CASSLSLGQGGSGYTF. CDR3 nucleotides: TGTGCCAGCAGTTTATCCCTCGGACAGGGTGGTAGTGGCTACACCTTC.

The rearrangement joins TRBV29-1 to TRBJ2-1; maybe TRBD1 (6 bases). Germline V gene data show CDR1 as SQVTM and CDR2 as ANQGSEA. The ends were cut back, 6 bases at V and 4 bases at J, with 16 bases in the middle. The CDR3 covers 14 residues. The CDR3 protein is CSVQADSQYNEQFF. The CDR3 nucleotides read TGCAGCGTGCAAGCGGACAGCCAGTACAATGAGCAGTTCTTC.

About this clonotype: One end of the junction fails to match germline, which may point to a read error. The chain combines TRBV5-5 with TRBJ2-5; perhaps D is TRBD1 or TRBD2 (5 bases each). This CDR3 has 15 residues. Germline assignment: CDR1 SGHKS and CDR2 YYEKEE (reference sequence). CDR3 nucleotides: TGTGCCAGCAGTTTGGGTCTATCCGGGACGGCTGAGCAGTACTTC. Its translation is CASSLGLSGTAEQYF.

The gene calls are TRBV7-3 and TRBJ2-5; D may be TRBD1 (5 bases). The CDR3 sequence is 15 residues long. Germline V gene data show CDR1 as SGHTA and CDR2 as FQGTGA. The germline V and J ends were trimmed by 0 bases and 2 bases, with 10 bases remaining between them. The CDR3 DNA follows: TGTGCCAGCAGCTTAACTGGCAGGGATCAAGAGACCCAGTACTTC. Amino acids: CASSLTGRDQETQYF.

This clonotype was counted only a few times. The chain combines TRBV9 with TRBJ1-2, with 11 bases that match TRBD1. The germline V gene has CDR1 SGDLS and CDR2 YYNGEE. This CDR3 comprises 15 residues. V trimming: 4 bases; J trimming: 3 bases; junction bases outside the gene matches: 5. The CDR3 spells CASSPRTGGDYGYTF. CDR3 nucleotide sequence: TGTGCCAGCAGCCCCCGGACAGGGGGCGACTATGGCTACACCTTC.

This chain joins TRBV3-1 and TRBJ1-2, with D possibly TRBD1 on 5 matching bases. V lost 4 bases to trimming and J lost 2 bases, with 11 bases between them. The CDR3 consists of 14 residues. Germline V gene sequence: CDR1 LGHDT, CDR2 YNNKEL (reference sequence). CDR3: CASSPLQGNYGYTF. CDR3 DNA: TGTGCCAGCAGCCCGCTTCAGGGAAACTATGGCTACACCTTC.

The genes are TRBV6-2 or TRBV6-3 and TRBJ2-1; D gene unclear. This CDR3 is 15 amino acids long. Trimming took off 2 bases at V and 7 bases at J, with 15 bases between the two ends. Germline values: CDR1 MNHEY, CDR2 SVGEGT. CDR3 sequence reads: CASSYRSRLLNEQFF. CDR3 coding DNA: TGTGCCAGCAGTTACCGCAGCCGCCTTTTAAATGAGCAGTTCTTC.

The V call is TRBV6-6, the J call TRBJ2-7, with 7 bases lining up with TRBD1. The CDR3 is 14 residues long. CDR1 is MNHNY and CDR2 is SVGAGI in the germline V gene (reference sequence). V was pared by 5 bases and J by 0 bases, with 4 bases of the junction left unmatched. The CDR3 region is CASSKQGCSYEQYF. The DNA of the CDR3 is TGTGCCAGCAGTAAACAGGGGTGCTCCTACGAGCAGTACTTC.

This clonotype came up a few times. This chain uses TRBV20-1 with TRBJ2-3; 9 nucleotides align to TRBD1. The V segment lost 5 bases and the J segment 0 bases; nucleotides outside the gene matches: 6. CDR1 is DFQATT and CDR2 is SNEGSKA in the germline V gene (reference sequence). The CDR3 is 15 amino acids. CDR3 in DNA: TGCAGTGCTTATAGGACAGGGGTTAGCACAGATACGCAGTATTTT. As protein: CSAYRTGVSTDTQYF.

The chain recombines TRBV12-3 or TRBV12-4 with TRBJ1-2; D may be TRBD1 (6 bases). Between the trimmed V and J ends, which lost 6 bases and 2 bases, there was a span of 16 bases. The CDR3 is 15 amino acids. The CDR3 sequence: CASSSLRQGNYGYTF. The DNA for the CDR3 is TGTGCCAGCAGCTCCCTCCGGCAGGGGAACTATGGCTACACCTTC.

The genes are TRBV12-3 or TRBV12-4 and TRBJ1-4; perhaps TRBD1 as D (6 bases). There are 14 residues in the CDR3. V was shortened by 7 bases and J by 12 bases, with 21 bases between the two germline ends. The CDR3 DNA sequence: TGTGCCAGCACCCTAGAAACGGGGGGCGAACAACTGTTTTTT. This translates into CASTLETGGEQLFF.

The chain employs TRBV12-3 or TRBV12-4 and TRBJ1-2; 7 positions agree with TRBD1. The length of the CDR3 is 14 residues. Trimming cost V 6 bases and J 7 bases; bases outside gene matches: 11. DNA of the CDR3: TGTGCCAGCAGCTTGGGACAGACCAGAGGTGGCTACACCTTC. It codes for CASSLGQTRGGYTF.

This clonotype was recorded a few times. A read error may account for a junction end that differs from germline. This chain connects TRBV20-1 to TRBJ2-7; 8 nucleotides line up with TRBD2. The length of the CDR3 is 12 residues. Germline values: CDR1 DFQATT, CDR2 SNEGSKA (reference sequence). CDR3 DNA: TGCAGGGCTAGGAGCGGGGGTTACGAGCAGTACTTC. Protein product: CRARSGGYEQYF.

This clonotype was seen once. V gene TRBV2 combines with J gene TRBJ2-4, with 9 bases aligning to TRBD2. The V segment lost 6 bases and the J segment 2 bases; nucleotides outside the gene matches: 5. This CDR3 is built from 15 residues. Germline CDR1 SNHLY, CDR2 FYNNEI. This CDR3 reads CASSKAGGTKNIQYF. CDR3 DNA sequence: TGTGCCAGCAGCAAGGCGGGGGGGACCAAAAACATTCAGTACTTC.

Worth noting for this clonotype: A much larger clonotype is one base distant, so this may be a read error. The chain joins TRBV4-3 to TRBJ2-5; D tentatively fits TRBD1 or TRBD2 (5 bases each). V was shortened by 4 bases and J by 4 bases, with 16 bases between the two germline ends. The CDR3 consists of 15 residues. Germline values: CDR1 LGHNA, CDR2 YSLEER. For the CDR3, the DNA is TGCGCCAGCAGCCCGGCGTCGGGGCCGGGAGAGACCCAGTACTTC. Encoded protein: CASSPASGPGETQYF.

This clonotype was observed at least ten times. This chain joins TRBV20-1 and TRBJ2-7; D not resolved. This CDR3 has 13 residues. Germline V lookup: CDR1 DFQATT, CDR2 SNEGSKA (reference sequence). Deletions cut 3 bases from V and 0 bases from J, with 9 bases between. The CDR3: CSASSGSSYEQYF. CDR3 sequence (DNA): TGCAGTGCTAGCTCGGGTAGCTCCTACGAGCAGTACTTC.